The 25 T cell receptor beta chains below come from one sample, sequenced in a study of blood T cell repertoires in COVID-19. Assay used: immunoSEQ multiplex PCR; TCRdb lists only in-frame clones, some missing. The sample lists more than 65,000 clones, roughly 89% occurring once. The sequencing sample was made of peripheral blood. These receptors all stem from a woman over 75 with active or convalescent COVID-19.

The genes are TRBV7-2 and TRBJ2-2; D might be TRBD2 (5 bases). Trimming took off 3 bases at V and 4 bases at J, with 6 bases between the two ends. The CDR3 sequence is 13 residues long. Germline CDR1 is SGHTA and CDR2 is FQGNSA. For the CDR3, the DNA is TGTGCCAGCAGCTTCCGGGGCACCGGGGAGCTGTTTTTT. Its translation is CASSFRGTGELFF.

The V call is TRBV3-1 (or the pseudogene TRBV3-2), the J call TRBJ2-1, with D maybe TRBD2 (5 bases). The CDR3 is 12 amino acids. Between the trimmed V and J ends, which lost 4 bases and 9 bases, there was a span of 10 bases. CDR1 and CDR2 (germline): LGHDT, YNNKEL (reference sequence). The CDR3 sequence is CASSRGLGEQFF. As DNA, the CDR3 is TGTGCCAGCAGCCGAGGACTGGGTGAGCAGTTCTTC.

J is TRBJ2-2 and V is TRBV7-6, with 8 bases aligning to TRBD2. J was trimmed by 4 bases and V by 4 bases; bases with no gene match: 11. From germline, CDR1 is SGHVS and CDR2 FNYEAQ. The CDR3 runs to 17 residues. CDR3 sequence reads: CASSSQWGTRSTGELFF. CDR3 in DNA: TGTGCCAGCAGCTCCCAATGGGGGACTAGGAGCACCGGGGAGCTGTTTTTT.

Concerning this clone: The junction does not match germline at one end; this may be a read error. CDR3 in amino acids: CARRTGPTGELFF. DNA of the CDR3: TGTGCCCGGAGAACTGGGCCCACCGGGGAGCTGTTTTTT. The chain couples TRBV30 to TRBJ2-2; D is unclear. CDR1 and CDR2 (germline): GTSNPN, SVGIG (reference sequence). There are 13 residues in the CDR3. The full variable domain, in which reference TRBV30 and TRBJ2-2 provide the parts outside the CDR3, is SQTIHQWPATLVQPVGSPLSLECTVEGTSNPNLYWYRQAAGRGLQLLFYSVGIGQISSEVPQNLSASRPQDRQFILSSKKLLLSDSGFYLCARRTGPTGELFFGEGSRLTVL.

The table lists this clone with a count of one. The chain couples TRBV5-6 to TRBJ2-7, with D possibly matching TRBD1 (6 bases). The CDR3 extends over 13 amino acids. Germline CDR1 SGHDT, CDR2 YYEEEE. V lost 5 bases to trimming and J lost 2 bases, with 11 bases between them. The CDR3 DNA follows: TGTGCCAGCAGGCTACAGGGTCCCTACGAGCAGTACTTC. The encoded protein is CASRLQGPYEQYF.

V is TRBV30 and J is TRBJ2-5, with TRBD1 matching 10 bases. Germline V CDR1 and CDR2: GTSNPN, SVGIG (reference sequence). The CDR3 is 15 amino acids. V was pared by 5 bases and J by 4 bases, with 10 bases of the junction left unmatched. The CDR3 nucleotides are TGTGCCTGGGGCCCGGTGACAGGGGGCGCAGAGACCCAGTACTTC. Translation gives CAWGPVTGGAETQYF.

This clone was detected only once. The chain has TRBV6-2 or TRBV6-3 and TRBJ2-3, with a possible D match to TRBD2 (7 bases). Germline V gene data show CDR1 as MNHEY and CDR2 as SVGEGT. The CDR3 loop spans 16 amino acids. The V gene lost 2 bases and the J gene lost 3 bases, with 15 bases spanning the gap. CDR3 DNA sequence: TGTGCCAGCAGTTACCGTAGGGGGGGCTTAACAGATACGCAGTATTTT. It codes for CASSYRRGGLTDTQYF.

This clone was counted once. The genes are TRBV6-5 and TRBJ1-1; 7 nucleotides agree with TRBD1. This CDR3 comprises 15 residues. Germline V CDR1 and CDR2: MNHEY, SVGAGI. Unmatched junction bases numbered 5, after V lost 4 bases and J lost 0 bases. CDR3 sequence (DNA): TGTGCCAGCAGTTTGGGCAGGGGGATGAACACTGAAGCTTTCTTT. The encoded protein is CASSLGRGMNTEAFF.

The chain is built from TRBV27 and TRBJ1-6; the D is unclear. Germline V gives CDR1 MNHEY, CDR2 SMNVEV (reference sequence). Trimming left V 1 base short and J 7 bases short, with 14 bases between. The CDR3 totals 16 residues. This CDR3 is CASSLFSSEVNSPLHF. CDR3 in DNA: TGTGCCAGCAGTTTATTCTCCAGTGAGGTCAATTCACCCCTCCACTTT.

V gene TRBV28 combines with J gene TRBJ2-3, with 10 bases identical to TRBD2. This CDR3 is 17 amino acids long. CDR1 MDHEN and CDR2 SYDVKM come from the germline V gene. The V segment lost 4 bases and the J segment 0 bases; nucleotides outside the gene matches: 7. The CDR3 here is CASSSLAGILSTDTQYF. The CDR3 nucleotides read TGTGCCAGCAGTTCACTAGCGGGGATCCTTAGCACAGATACGCAGTATTTT. The variable domain in full, with the rest retrieved from reference TRBV28 and TRBJ2-3, is DVKVTQSSRYLVKRTGEKVFLECVQDMDHENMFWYRQDPGLGLRLIYFSYDVKMKEKGDIPEGYSVSREKKERFSLILESASTNQTSMYLCASSSLAGILSTDTQYFGPGTRLTVL.

This chain links TRBV11-2 with TRBJ1-1; TRBD1 agrees at 9 bases. The CDR3 runs to 15 residues. V dropped 1 base and J dropped 10; count of bases not matched to a gene: 10. Germline V lookup: CDR1 SGHAT, CDR2 FQNNGV. Here the CDR3 reads CASSLGGTGSVVAFF. The CDR3 DNA follows: TGTGCCAGCAGCTTAGGCGGGACAGGGAGCGTCGTAGCTTTCTTT.

This clone was detected a few times. The V call is TRBV2, the J call TRBJ1-5; no firm D call. This CDR3 comprises 13 residues. Trimming stripped 7 bases from V and 8 bases from J, with 15 bases between. The germline V gene encodes CDR1 SNHLY and CDR2 FYNNEI. CDR3 in DNA: TGTGCCAGCACCCAGGAGGGTTTGGAGCCCCAGCATTTT. Translated: CASTQEGLEPQHF.

The chain is built from TRBV5-1 and TRBJ2-3; D is uncertain. Trimming left V 2 bases short and J 3 bases short, with 13 bases between. The CDR3 contains 15 residues. Per the germline V gene, CDR1 is SGHRS and CDR2 is YFSETQ. The CDR3 protein is CASSLLDSATDTQYF. In DNA, the CDR3 is TGCGCCAGCAGCTTATTAGATAGTGCGACAGATACGCAGTATTTT. Full variable domain (rest looked up from reference TRBV5-1 and TRBJ2-3): KAGVTQTPRYLIKTRGQQVTLSCSPISGHRSVSWYQQTPGQGLQFLFEYFSETQRNKGNFPGRFSGRQFSNSRSEMNVSTLELGDSALYLCASSLLDSATDTQYFGPGTRLTVL.

This chain connects TRBV10-3 to TRBJ2-7, with a possible D match to TRBD2 (6 bases). V was pared by 7 bases and J by 2 bases, with 15 bases between. CDR1 ENHRY and CDR2 SYGVKD come from the germline V gene. The CDR3 runs to 14 residues. CDR3 nucleotide sequence: TGTGCCATCACCTCGGAGGGGAGGCCCTACGAGCAGTACTTC. Protein sequence: CAITSEGRPYEQYF.

The V call is TRBV7-8, the J call TRBJ2-7; possible D gene TRBD2, 6 bases. The CDR3 runs 15 residues. Trimming removed 3 bases from V and 0 bases from J, with 12 bases in between. The germline CDR1 and CDR2 sequences are SGHVS and FQNEAQ. CDR3 region: CASSLGGTLSYEQYF. CDR3 DNA: TGTGCCAGCAGCTTGGGGGGAACCCTCTCCTACGAGCAGTACTTC. The whole variable domain, remainder taken from reference TRBV7-8 and TRBJ2-7, is GAGVSQSPRYKVAKRGQDVALRCDPISGHVSLFWYQQALGQGPEFLTYFQNEAQLDKSGLPSDRFFAERPEGSVSTLKIQRTQQEDSAVYLCASSLGGTLSYEQYFGPGTRLTVT.

The chain is built from TRBV3-1 (or the pseudogene TRBV3-2) and TRBJ1-2; D gene unclear. Germline V gene sequence: CDR1 LGHDT, CDR2 YNNKEL (reference sequence). This CDR3 is built from 12 residues. Trimming removed 4 bases at V and 5 bases at J, with 8 bases between. Here the CDR3 DNA reads TGTGCCAGCAGCCTTCGGGGATATGGCTACACCTTC. Residues: CASSLRGYGYTF.

V is TRBV27 and J is TRBJ2-5, with D maybe TRBD1 (6 bases). Between the trimmed V and J ends, which lost 6 bases and 4 bases, there was a span of 9 bases. Per germline, CDR1 MNHEY and CDR2 SMNVEV (reference sequence). CDR3 length: 12 residues. The CDR3 nucleotides are TGTGCCAGCAGGGGGGCCGGAGAGACCCAGTACTTC. Protein product: CASRGAGETQYF.

With respect to this clone: Other DNA sequences in the sample encode the same CDR3. The J gene is TRBJ2-2, the V gene TRBV3-1 (or the pseudogene TRBV3-2); a possible D gene is TRBD2 (6 bases). The CDR3 runs 14 residues. Trimming cost V 1 base and J 3 bases, with 6 bases left between them. The germline CDR1 and CDR2 sequences are LGHDT and YNNKEL (reference sequence). The CDR3 region has the DNA TGTGCCAGCAGCCAAGGGGACTACACCGGGGAGCTGTTTTTT. Encoded protein: CASSQGDYTGELFF.

This clone was observed once. This chain links TRBV7-2 with TRBJ2-1; 8 bases line up with TRBD2. CDR1 and CDR2 (germline): SGHTA, FQGNSA. V was pared by 6 bases and J by 7 bases, with 11 bases of the junction left unmatched. This CDR3 spans 15 amino acids. CDR3 amino acids: CASSPVRGLGNEQFF. The CDR3 DNA sequence: TGTGCCAGCAGTCCGGTGCGGGGACTAGGGAATGAGCAGTTCTTC.

This chain connects TRBV14 to TRBJ2-7; 13 bases fit TRBD2. V shed 3 bases and J 5 bases; nucleotides not matched to a gene: 4. In germline, CDR1 is SGHDN, CDR2 FVKESK. The CDR3 extends over 15 amino acids. In DNA, the CDR3 is TGTGCCAGCAGCCACCGCACTAGCGGGAGGGACGAGCAGTACTTC. Translated: CASSHRTSGRDEQYF.

The CDR3 here is CASSQIPGTVNQPQHF. The DNA for the CDR3 is TGCGCCAGCAGCCAAATTCCCGGGACAGTTAATCAGCCCCAGCATTTT. The chain links TRBV4-1 to TRBJ1-5; 7 bases map to TRBD1. There are 16 residues in the CDR3. From germline, CDR1 is MGHRA and CDR2 YSYEKL. The V segment lost 2 bases and the J segment 4 bases; nucleotides outside the gene matches: 8.

This chain joins TRBV28 and TRBJ2-5; TRBD1 matches at 7 bases. With 6 bases clipped from V and 5 bases from J, the junction kept 6 bases outside the gene matches. The CDR3 consists of 13 residues. The germline V gene has CDR1 MDHEN and CDR2 SYDVKM. The chain's CDR3 is CASSRQGRETQYF. The CDR3 region has the DNA TGTGCCAGCAGCCGACAGGGAAGGGAGACCCAGTACTTC.

This chain connects TRBV6-2 or TRBV6-3 to TRBJ1-1; a possible D gene is TRBD1 (5 bases). Germline lookup yields CDR1 MNHEY and CDR2 SVGEGT. The V gene lost 6 bases and the J gene lost 6 bases, with 17 bases spanning the gap. The CDR3 is 14 amino acids. Here the CDR3 DNA reads TGTGCCAGCAGCCAGGTCGCGGGGGTGGCTGAAGCTTTCTTT. As protein: CASSQVAGVAEAFF.

This clone was counted a few times. This chain connects TRBV28 to TRBJ2-4, with D perhaps TRBD1 (6 bases). The CDR3 totals 13 residues. The V gene lost 3 bases and the J gene lost 6 bases, with 9 bases spanning the gap. Germline V CDR1 and CDR2: MDHEN, SYDVKM. This chain's CDR3 is CASSLTQGNIQYF. The CDR3 region has the DNA TGTGCCAGCAGTTTGACACAGGGAAACATTCAGTACTTC.

This clone appeared a single time. The CDR3 DNA reads TGTGCCAGCTCTATTCTCCAGCAAGAGACCCAGTACTTC. This translates into CASSILQQETQYF. The rearrangement uses TRBV18 and TRBJ2-5; no clear D. The V gene's germline CDR1 is KGHSH and CDR2 LQKENI. The CDR3 has 13 residues. Trimming took 6 bases from V and 2 from J, leaving 10 bases between them.